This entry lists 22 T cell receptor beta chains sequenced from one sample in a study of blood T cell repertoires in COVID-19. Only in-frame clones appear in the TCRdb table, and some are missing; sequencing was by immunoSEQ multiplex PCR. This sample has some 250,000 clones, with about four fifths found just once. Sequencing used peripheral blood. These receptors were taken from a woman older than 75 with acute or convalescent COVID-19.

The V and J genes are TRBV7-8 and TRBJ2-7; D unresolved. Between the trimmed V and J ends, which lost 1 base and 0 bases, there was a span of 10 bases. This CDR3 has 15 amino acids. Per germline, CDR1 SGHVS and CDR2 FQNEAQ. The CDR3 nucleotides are TGTGCCAGCAGCTTAGATCCGACTCCCTCCTACGAGCAGTACTTC. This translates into CASSLDPTPSYEQYF.

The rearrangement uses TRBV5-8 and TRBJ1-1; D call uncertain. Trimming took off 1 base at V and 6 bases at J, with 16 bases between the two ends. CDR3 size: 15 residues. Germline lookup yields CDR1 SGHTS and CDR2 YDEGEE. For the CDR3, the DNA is TGTGCCAGCAGCTTGCGGCAGACGCTCGGGGCTGAAGCTTTCTTT. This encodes CASSLRQTLGAEAFF.

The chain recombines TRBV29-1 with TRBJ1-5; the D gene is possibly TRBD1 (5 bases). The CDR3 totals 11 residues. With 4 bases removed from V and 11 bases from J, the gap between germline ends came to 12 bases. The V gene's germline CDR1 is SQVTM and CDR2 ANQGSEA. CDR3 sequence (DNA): TGCAGCGTTGTGACAGCCCTGGCCCAGCATTTT. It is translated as CSVVTALAQHF.

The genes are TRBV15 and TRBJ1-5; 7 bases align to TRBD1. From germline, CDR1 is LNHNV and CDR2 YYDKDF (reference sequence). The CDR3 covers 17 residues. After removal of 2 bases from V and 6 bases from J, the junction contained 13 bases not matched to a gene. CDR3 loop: CATSRSPRGRGAQPQHF. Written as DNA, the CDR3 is TGTGCCACCAGCAGATCCCCCCGGGGCAGGGGGGCTCAGCCCCAGCATTTT.

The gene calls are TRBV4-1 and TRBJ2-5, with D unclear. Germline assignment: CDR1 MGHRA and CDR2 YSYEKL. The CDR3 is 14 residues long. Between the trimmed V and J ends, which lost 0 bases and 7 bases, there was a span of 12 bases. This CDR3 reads CASSQDFPPGTQYF. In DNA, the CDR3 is TGCGCCAGCAGCCAAGATTTCCCACCGGGGACCCAGTACTTC.

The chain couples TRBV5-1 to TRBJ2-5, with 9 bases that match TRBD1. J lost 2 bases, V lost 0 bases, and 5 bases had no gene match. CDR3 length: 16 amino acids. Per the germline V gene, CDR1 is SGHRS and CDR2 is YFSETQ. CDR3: CASSLGGTGRQETQYF. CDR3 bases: TGCGCCAGCAGCTTGGGAGGGACAGGGAGGCAAGAGACCCAGTACTTC.

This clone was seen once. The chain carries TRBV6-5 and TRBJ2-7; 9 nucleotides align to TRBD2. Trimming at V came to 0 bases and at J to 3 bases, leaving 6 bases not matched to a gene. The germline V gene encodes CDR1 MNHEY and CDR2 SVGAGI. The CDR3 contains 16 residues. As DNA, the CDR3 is TGTGCCAGCAGTTACTCGGCGGGCGGGGGGGACTACGAGCAGTACTTC. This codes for CASSYSAGGGDYEQYF.

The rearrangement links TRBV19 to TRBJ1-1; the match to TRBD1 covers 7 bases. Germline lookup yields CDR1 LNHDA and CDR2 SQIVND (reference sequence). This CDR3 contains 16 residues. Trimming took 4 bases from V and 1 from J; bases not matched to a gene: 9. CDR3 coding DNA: TGTGCCAGTAGTACAACCGGGACAGTGGAGAACACTGAAGCTTTCTTT. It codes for CASSTTGTVENTEAFF.

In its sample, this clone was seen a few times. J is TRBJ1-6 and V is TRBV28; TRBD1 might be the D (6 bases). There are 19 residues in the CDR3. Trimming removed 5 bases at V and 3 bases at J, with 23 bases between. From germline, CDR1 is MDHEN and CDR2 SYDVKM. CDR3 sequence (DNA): TGTGCCAGCAGTCCTAGAGAGACCCGCGGGGGCGTCTATAATTCACCCCTCCACTTT. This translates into CASSPRETRGGVYNSPLHF.

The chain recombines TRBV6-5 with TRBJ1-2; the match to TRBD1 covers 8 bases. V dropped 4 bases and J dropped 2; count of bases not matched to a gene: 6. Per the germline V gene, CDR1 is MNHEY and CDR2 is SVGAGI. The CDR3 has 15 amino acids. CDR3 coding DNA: TGTGCCAGCAGTTCGCCGGACAGGGCGAACTATGGCTACACCTTC. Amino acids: CASSSPDRANYGYTF.

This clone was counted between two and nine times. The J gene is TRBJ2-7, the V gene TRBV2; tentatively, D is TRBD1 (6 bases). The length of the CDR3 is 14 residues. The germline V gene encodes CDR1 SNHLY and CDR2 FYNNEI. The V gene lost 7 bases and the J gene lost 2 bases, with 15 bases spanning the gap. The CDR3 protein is CASKTGTIAYEQYF. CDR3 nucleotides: TGTGCCAGCAAGACCGGGACAATAGCCTACGAGCAGTACTTC.

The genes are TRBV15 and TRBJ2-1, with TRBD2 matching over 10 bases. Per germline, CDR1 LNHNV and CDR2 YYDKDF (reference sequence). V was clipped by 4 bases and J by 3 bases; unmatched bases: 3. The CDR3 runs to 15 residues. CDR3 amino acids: CATSTSGGFYNEQFF. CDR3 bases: TGTGCCACCAGCACTAGCGGGGGCTTCTACAATGAGCAGTTCTTC.

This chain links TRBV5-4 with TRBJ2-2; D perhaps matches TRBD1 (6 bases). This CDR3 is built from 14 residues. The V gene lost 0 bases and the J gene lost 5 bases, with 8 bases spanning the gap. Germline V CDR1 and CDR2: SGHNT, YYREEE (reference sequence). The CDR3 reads CASSLDRETGELFF. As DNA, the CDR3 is TGTGCCAGCAGCTTGGACAGGGAGACCGGGGAGCTGTTTTTT.

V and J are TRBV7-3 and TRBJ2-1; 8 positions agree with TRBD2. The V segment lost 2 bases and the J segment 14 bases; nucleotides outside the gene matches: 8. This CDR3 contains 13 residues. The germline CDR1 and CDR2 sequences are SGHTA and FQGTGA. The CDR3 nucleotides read TGTGCCAGCAGCTTAGGCTCGGGACTAGGAAAGTTCTTC. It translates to CASSLGSGLGKFF.

The CDR3, as DNA: TGTGCCAGCAGCACTAGCGGGGGGCCTAACGAGCAGTACTTC. It encodes CASSTSGGPNEQYF. The V call is TRBV11-2, the J call TRBJ2-7; 12 bases agree with TRBD2. The CDR3 length is 14 residues. The germline gives CDR1 SGHAT, CDR2 FQNNGV. Trimming at V came to 5 bases and at J to 5 bases, leaving 4 bases not matched to a gene.

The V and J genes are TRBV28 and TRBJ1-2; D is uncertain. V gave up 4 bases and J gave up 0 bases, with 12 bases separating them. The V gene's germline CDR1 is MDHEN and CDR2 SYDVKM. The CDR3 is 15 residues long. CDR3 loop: CASSWAKLANYGYTF. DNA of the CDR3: TGTGCCAGCAGTTGGGCGAAGTTAGCTAACTATGGCTACACCTTC.

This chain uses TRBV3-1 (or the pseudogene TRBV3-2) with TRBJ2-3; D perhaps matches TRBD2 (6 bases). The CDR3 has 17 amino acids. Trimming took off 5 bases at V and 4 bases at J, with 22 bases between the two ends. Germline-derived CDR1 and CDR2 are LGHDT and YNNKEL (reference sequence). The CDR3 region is CASSVNLGRGMSDTQYF. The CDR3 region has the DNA TGTGCCAGCAGCGTAAACCTTGGCCGGGGGATGTCAGATACGCAGTATTTT.

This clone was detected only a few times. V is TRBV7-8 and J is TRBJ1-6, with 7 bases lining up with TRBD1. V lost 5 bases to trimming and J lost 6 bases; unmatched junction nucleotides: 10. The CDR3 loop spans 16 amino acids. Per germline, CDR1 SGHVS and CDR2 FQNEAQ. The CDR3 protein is CASSRPTGDTNSPLHF. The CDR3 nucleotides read TGTGCCAGCAGCCGCCCCACAGGGGATACTAATTCACCCCTCCACTTT.

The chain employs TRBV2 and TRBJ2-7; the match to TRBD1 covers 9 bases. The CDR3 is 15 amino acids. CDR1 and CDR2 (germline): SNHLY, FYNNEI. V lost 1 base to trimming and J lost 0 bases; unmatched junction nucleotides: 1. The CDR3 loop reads CASSEEGQGSYEQYF. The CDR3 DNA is TGTGCCAGCAGTGAAGAGGGACAGGGCTCCTACGAGCAGTACTTC. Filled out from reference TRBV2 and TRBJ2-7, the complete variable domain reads EPEVTQTPSHQVTQMGQEVILRCVPISNHLYFYWYRQILGQKVEFLVSFYNNEISEKSEIFDDQFSVERPDGSNFTLKIRSTKLEDSAMYFCASSEEGQGSYEQYFGPGTRLTVT.

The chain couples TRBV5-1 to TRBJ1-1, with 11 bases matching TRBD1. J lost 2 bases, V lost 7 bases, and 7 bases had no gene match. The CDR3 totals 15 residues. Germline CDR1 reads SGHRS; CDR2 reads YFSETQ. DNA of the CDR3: TGCGCCAGCCAGACCCGGACAGGGGGCAACACTGAAGCTTTCTTT. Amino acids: CASQTRTGGNTEAFF.

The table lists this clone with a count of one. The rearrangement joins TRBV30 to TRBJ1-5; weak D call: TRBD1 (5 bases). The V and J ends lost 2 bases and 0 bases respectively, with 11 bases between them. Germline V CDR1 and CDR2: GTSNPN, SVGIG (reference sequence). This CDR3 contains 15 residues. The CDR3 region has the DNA TGTGCCTGGAGTCCCATAAGGGGTAGCAATCAGCCCCAGCATTTT. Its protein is CAWSPIRGSNQPQHF.

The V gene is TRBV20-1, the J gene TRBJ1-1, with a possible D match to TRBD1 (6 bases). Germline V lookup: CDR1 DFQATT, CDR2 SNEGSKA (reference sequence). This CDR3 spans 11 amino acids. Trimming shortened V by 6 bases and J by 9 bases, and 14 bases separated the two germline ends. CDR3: CSANHRDQAFF. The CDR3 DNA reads TGCAGTGCGAACCACAGGGACCAAGCTTTCTTT.